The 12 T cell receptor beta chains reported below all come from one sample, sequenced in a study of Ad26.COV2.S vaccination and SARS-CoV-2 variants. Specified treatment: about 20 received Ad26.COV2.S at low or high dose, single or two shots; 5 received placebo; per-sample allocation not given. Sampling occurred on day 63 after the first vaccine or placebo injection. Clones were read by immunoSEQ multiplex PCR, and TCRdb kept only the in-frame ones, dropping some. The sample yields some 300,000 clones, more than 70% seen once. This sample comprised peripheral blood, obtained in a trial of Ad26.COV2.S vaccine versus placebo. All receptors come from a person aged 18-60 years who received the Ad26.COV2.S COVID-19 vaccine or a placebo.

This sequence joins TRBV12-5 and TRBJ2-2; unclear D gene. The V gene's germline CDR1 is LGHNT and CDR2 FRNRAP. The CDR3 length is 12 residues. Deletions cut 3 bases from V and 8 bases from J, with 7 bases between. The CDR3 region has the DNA TGTGCTAGTGGTTTTGGTTCTGGGGAGCTGTTTTTT. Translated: CASGFGSGELFF.

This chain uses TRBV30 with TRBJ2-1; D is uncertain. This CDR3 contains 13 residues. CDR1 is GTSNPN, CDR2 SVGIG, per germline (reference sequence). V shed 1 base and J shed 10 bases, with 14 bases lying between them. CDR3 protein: CAWSESDVGEQFF. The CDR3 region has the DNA TGTGCCTGGAGTGAATCCGATGTGGGGGAGCAGTTCTTC.

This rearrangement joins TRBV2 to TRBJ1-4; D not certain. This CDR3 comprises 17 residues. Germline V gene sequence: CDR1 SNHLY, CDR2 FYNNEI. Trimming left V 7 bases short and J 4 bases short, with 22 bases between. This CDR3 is CASTPRGWGLLNEKLFF. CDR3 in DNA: TGTGCCAGCACCCCCCGGGGTTGGGGTCTTCTTAATGAAAAACTGTTTTTT.

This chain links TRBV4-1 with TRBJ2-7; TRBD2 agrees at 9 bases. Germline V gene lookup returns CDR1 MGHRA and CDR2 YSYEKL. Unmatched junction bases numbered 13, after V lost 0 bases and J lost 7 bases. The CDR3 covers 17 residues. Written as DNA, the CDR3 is TGCGCCAGCAGCCAAGAGGGGGGGACTAGCTACTTTGGGGAGCAGTACTTC. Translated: CASSQEGGTSYFGEQYF.

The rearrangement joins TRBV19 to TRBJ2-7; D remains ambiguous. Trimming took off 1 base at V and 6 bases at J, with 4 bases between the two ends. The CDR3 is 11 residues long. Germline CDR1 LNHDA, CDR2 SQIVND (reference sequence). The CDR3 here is CASSIAIEQYF. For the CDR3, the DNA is TGTGCCAGTAGTATAGCCATCGAGCAGTACTTC.

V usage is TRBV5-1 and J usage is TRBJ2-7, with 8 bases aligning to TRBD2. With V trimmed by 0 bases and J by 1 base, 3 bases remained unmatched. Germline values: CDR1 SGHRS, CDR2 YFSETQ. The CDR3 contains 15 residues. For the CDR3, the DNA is TGCGCCAGCAGCTTGGGTAGCGGGGAATCCTACGAGCAGTACTTC. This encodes CASSLGSGESYEQYF.

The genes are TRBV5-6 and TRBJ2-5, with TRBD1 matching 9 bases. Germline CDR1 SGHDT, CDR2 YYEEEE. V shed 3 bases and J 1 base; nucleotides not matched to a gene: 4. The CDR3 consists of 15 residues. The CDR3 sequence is CASSWGTGTQETQYF. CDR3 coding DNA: TGTGCCAGCAGCTGGGGGACAGGGACCCAAGAGACCCAGTACTTC.

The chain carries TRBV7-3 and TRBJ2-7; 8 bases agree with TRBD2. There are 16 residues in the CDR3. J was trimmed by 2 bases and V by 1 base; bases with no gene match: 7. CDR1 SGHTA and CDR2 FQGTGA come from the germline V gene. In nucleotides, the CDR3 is TGTGCCAGCAGCTTAATGGGCCCGGGGGGGCCCTACGAGCAGTACTTC. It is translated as CASSLMGPGGPYEQYF.

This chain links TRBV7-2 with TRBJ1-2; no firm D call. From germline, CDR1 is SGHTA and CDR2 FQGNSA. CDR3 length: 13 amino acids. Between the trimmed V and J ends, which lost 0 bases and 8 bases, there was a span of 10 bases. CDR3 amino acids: CASSLATALGYTF. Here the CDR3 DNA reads TGTGCCAGCAGCTTAGCCACAGCACTGGGCTACACCTTC.

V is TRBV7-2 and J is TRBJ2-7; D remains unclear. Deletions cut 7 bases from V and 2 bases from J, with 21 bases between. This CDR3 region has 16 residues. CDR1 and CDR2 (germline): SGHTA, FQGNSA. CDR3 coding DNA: TGTGCCAGCACGCCCCTTAGGACGGAAGTTCCCTACGAGCAGTACTTC. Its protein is CASTPLRTEVPYEQYF.

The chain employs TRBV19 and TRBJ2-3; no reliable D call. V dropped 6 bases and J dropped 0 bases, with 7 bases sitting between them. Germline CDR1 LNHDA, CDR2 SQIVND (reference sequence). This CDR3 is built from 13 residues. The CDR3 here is CASRWQSTDTQYF. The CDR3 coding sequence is TGTGCCAGTAGATGGCAGAGCACAGATACGCAGTATTTT.

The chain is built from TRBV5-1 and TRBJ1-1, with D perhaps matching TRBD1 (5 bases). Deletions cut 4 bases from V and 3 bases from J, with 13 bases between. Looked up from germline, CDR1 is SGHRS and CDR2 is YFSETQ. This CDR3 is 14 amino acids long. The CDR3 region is CASSGWGRDTEAFF. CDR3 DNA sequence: TGCGCCAGCAGCGGATGGGGCAGGGACACTGAAGCTTTCTTT.